This TCR beta chain was observed in a study of radiation and T cells in renal cell carcinoma. The wider study: Nephrectomy followed 15 Gy stereotactic body radiation by 4 weeks.

Described time point: baseline pretreatment blood. Documented treatment: 15 Gy SBRT to primary tumor, nephrectomy 4 weeks later. The tumor was a clear cell renal cell carcinoma. Data came from immunoSEQ multiplex PCR; TCRdb stores just in-frame clones and leaves some out. The table lists around 140,000 clones, over 80% of them singletons, with roughly a quarter in the top ten. This sequence was found in a woman in her 50s with renal cell carcinoma. The specimen was blood, collected from a patient whose treatment included radiotherapy and nephrectomy.

The CDR3, as DNA: TGTGCCAGCAGCTTAGGATCGTCGGGGCCGTACGAGCAGTACTTC. Translating gives CASSLGSSGPYEQYF. The chain links TRBV7-6 to TRBJ2-7; D tentatively reads TRBD1 or TRBD2 (5 bases each). The germline gives CDR1 SGHVS, CDR2 FNYEAQ. Trimming stripped 1 base from V and 4 bases from J, with 14 bases between. The CDR3 covers 15 residues.